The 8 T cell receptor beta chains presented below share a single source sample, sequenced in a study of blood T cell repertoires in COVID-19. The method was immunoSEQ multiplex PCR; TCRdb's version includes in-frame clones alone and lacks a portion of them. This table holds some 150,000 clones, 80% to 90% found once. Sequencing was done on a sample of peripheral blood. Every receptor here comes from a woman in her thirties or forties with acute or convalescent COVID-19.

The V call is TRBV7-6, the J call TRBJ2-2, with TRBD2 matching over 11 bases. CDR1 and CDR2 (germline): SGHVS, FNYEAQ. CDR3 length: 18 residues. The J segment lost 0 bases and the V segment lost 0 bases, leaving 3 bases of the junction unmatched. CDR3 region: CASSLALAGASNTGELFF. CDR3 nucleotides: TGTGCCAGCAGCTTAGCACTAGCGGGGGCCTCGAACACCGGGGAGCTGTTTTTT.

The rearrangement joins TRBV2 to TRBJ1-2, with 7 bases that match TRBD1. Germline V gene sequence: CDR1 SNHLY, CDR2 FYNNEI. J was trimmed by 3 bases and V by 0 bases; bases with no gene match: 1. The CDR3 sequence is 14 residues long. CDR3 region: CASSEAGGDYGYTF. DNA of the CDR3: TGTGCCAGCAGTGAAGCAGGGGGCGACTATGGCTACACCTTC. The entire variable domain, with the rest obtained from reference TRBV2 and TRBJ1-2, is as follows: EPEVTQTPSHQVTQMGQEVILRCVPISNHLYFYWYRQILGQKVEFLVSFYNNEISEKSEIFDDQFSVERPDGSNFTLKIRSTKLEDSAMYFCASSEAGGDYGYTFGSGTRLTVV.

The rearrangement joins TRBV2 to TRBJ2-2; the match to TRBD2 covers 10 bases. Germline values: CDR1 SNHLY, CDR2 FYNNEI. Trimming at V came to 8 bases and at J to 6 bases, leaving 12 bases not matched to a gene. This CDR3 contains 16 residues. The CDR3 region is CASVSLSGGDAGELFF. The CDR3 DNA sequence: TGTGCCAGCGTTTCTCTAAGCGGGGGGGACGCCGGGGAGCTGTTTTTT.

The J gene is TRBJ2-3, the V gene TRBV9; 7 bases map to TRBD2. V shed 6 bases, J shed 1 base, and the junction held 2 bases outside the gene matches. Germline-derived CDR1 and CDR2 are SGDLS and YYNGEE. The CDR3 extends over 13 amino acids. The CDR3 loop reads CASNSGGTDTQYF. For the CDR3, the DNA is TGTGCCAGCAACAGCGGGGGCACAGATACGCAGTATTTT.

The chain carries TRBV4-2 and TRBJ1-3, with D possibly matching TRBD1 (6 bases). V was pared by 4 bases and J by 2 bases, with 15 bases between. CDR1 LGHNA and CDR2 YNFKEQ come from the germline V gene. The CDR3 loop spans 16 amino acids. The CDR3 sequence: CASSRLGTLTGNTIYF. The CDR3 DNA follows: TGTGCCAGCAGCCGGTTAGGGACACTCACTGGAAACACCATATATTTT.

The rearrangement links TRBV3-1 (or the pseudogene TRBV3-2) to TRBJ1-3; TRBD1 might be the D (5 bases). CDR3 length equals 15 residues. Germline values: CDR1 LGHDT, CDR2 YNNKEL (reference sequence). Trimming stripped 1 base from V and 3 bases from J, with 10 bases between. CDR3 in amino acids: CASSQVSGFGNTIYF. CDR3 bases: TGTGCCAGCAGCCAAGTGTCAGGGTTTGGAAACACCATATATTTT.

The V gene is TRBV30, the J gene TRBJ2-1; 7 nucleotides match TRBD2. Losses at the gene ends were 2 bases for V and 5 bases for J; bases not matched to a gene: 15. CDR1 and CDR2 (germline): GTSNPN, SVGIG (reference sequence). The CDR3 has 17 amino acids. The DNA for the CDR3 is TGTGCCTGGAGTAATCCCCGGAGCGGGGTGGGGAACAATGAGCAGTTCTTC. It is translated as CAWSNPRSGVGNNEQFF.

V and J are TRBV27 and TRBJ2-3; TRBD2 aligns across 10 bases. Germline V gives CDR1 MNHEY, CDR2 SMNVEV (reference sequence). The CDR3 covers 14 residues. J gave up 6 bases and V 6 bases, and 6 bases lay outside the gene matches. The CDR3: CASRLAGAGDTQYF. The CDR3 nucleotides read TGTGCCAGCAGGCTAGCGGGGGCGGGGGATACGCAGTATTTT.